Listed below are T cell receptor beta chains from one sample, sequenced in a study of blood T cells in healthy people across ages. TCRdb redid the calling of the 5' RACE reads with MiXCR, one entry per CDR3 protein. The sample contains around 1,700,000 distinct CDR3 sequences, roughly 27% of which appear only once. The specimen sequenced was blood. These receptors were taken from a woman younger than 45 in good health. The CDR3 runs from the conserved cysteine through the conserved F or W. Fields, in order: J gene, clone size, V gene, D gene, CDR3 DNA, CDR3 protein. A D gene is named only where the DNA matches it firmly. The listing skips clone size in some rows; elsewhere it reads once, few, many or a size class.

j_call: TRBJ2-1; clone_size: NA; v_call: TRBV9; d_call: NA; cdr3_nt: TGTGCCAGCAGCTCGCCTCCGGACAGCTCCTACAATGAGCAGTTCTTC; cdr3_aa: CASSSPPDSSYNEQFF
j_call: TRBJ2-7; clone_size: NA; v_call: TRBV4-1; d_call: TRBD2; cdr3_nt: TGCGTCAGCAGCCAAGTGCTAGCGGGGGCTTCCTACGAGCAGTACTTC; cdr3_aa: CVSSQVLAGASYEQYF
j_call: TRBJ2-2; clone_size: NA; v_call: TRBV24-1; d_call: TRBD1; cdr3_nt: TGTGCCACCAGTTCTGTTGGGACAGCTAAATACACCGGGGAGCTGTTTTTT; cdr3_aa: CATSSVGTAKYTGELFF
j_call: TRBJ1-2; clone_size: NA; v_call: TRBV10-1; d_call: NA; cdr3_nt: TGCGCCAGCAGTGAGTGGTCCTATGGGGCTCGGACCTTC; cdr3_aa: CASSEWSYGARTF
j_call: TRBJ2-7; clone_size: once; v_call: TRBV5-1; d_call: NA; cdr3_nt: TGCGCCAGCAGCTCAGTTTTTCGGACCTACGAGCAGTACTTC; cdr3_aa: CASSSVFRTYEQYF
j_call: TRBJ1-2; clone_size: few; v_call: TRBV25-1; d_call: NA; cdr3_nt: TGTGCCAGCAGTGATGCCTCCGGCTATGGCTACACCTTC; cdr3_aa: CASSDASGYGYTF
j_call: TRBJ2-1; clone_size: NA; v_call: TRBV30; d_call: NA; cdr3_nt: TGTGCCTGGACTATCCTGCCGGGGAATGAGCAGTTCTTC; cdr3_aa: CAWTILPGNEQFF
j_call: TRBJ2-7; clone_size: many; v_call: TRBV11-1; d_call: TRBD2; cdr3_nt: TGTGCCAGCAGCTTAGCGCGGGGGGCCGCCTACGAGCAGTACTTC; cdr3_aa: CASSLARGAAYEQYF
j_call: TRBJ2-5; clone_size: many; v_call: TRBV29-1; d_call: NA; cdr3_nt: TGCAGCGTTGCGGCAGGGACGCCGGGGGAGACCCAGTACTTC; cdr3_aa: CSVAAGTPGETQYF
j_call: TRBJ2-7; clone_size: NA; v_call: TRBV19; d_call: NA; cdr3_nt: TGTGCCAGTAGCCCCTGGGGGGGCCAGGACGAGCAGTACTTC; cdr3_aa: CASSPWGGQDEQYF
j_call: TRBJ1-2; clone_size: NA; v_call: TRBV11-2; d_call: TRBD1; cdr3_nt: TGTGCCAGCAGCTTACTAACAGGGGGCGCTCCCTATGGCTACACCTTC; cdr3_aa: CASSLLTGGAPYGYTF
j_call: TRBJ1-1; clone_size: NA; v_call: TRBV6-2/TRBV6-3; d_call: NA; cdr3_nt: TGTGCCAGCAGTTACTCGGTAACTGAAGCTTTCTTT; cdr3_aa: CASSYSVTEAFF
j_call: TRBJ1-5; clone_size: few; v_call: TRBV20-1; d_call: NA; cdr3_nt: TGCAGTGCTAGCCTACAGGGACGACGACGCAATCAGCCCCAGCATTTT; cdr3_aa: CSASLQGRRRNQPQHF
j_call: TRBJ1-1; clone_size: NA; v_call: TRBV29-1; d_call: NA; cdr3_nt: TGCAGCACCCTGGGTTCGACCTTAATGAACACTGAAGCTTTCTTT; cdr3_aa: CSTLGSTLMNTEAFF
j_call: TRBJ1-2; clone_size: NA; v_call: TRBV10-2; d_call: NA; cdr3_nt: TGCGCCAGCAGGGAGAAGGGGGGGGACTATGGCTGCACCTTC; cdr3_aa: CASREKGGDYGCTF
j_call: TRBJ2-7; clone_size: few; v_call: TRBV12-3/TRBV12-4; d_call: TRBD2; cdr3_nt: TGTGCCAGCAGTTTTAGGACTAGCGGGAGGAACTACGAGCAGTACTTC; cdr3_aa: CASSFRTSGRNYEQYF
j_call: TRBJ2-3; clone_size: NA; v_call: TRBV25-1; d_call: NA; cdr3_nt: TGTGCCAGCAGTGAGTTCAGAAGCACAGATACGCAGTATTTT; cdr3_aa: CASSEFRSTDTQYF
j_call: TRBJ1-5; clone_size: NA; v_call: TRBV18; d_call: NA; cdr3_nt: TGTGCCAGCTCACCATTGAGGGTTGACCAGCCCCAGCATTTT; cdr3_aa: CASSPLRVDQPQHF
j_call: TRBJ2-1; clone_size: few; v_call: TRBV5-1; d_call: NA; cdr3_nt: TGCGCCAGCACCATAATCACAGGGCGGGCCTACAATGAGCAGTTCTTC; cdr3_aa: CASTIITGRAYNEQFF
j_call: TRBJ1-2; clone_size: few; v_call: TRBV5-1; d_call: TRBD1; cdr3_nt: TGCGCCAGCAGCGCCTCAGACAGGGGCGGTTTCTACACCTTC; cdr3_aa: CASSASDRGGFYTF
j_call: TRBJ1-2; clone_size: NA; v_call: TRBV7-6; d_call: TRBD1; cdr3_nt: TGTGCCAGCAGCTATGGACAGGGGATCGCCGGCCACACCTTC; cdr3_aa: CASSYGQGIAGHTF
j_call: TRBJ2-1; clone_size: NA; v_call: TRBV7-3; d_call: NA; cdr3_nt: TGTGCCAGCAGCTTATATGAGACAGGCACCAATGAGCAGTTCTTC; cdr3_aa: CASSLYETGTNEQFF
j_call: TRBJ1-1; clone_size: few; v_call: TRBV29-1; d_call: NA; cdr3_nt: TGCAGCGTAAGACTGGAGGGAAAGGCTGAAGCTTTCTTT; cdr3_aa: CSVRLEGKAEAFF
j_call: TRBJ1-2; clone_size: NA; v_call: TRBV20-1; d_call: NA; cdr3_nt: TGCAGTGGAGCGGACGGGACTAACTATGGCTACACCTTC; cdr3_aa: CSGADGTNYGYTF
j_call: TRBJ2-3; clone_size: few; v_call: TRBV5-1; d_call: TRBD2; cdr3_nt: TGCGCCAGCAGCTTGGACCTAGCGGTGGGCACAGATACGCAGTATTTT; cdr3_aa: CASSLDLAVGTDTQYF
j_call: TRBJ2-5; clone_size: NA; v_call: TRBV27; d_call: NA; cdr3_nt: TGTGCCAGCAGGCTCATGGGGAAAGAGACCCAGTACTTC; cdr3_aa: CASRLMGKETQYF
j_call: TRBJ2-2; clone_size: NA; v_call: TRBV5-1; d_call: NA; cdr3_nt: TGCGCCAGCAGCTGGTCGAACACCGGGGAGCTGTTTTTT; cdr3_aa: CASSWSNTGELFF
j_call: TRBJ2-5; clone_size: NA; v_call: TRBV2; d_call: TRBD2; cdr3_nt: TGTGCCAGCAGAATAGCGGGAGGGCCCTCAGAGACCCAGTACTTC; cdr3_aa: CASRIAGGPSETQYF
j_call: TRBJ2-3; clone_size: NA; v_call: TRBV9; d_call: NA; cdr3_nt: TGTGCCAGCAGCGTAGACGGGTTGGGGCCAGATACGCAGTATTTT; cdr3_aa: CASSVDGLGPDTQYF
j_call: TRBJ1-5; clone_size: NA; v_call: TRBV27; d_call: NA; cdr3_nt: TGTGCCAGCAGTCCGAGATTCTCAGGGGTTGAACAGCCCCAGCATTTT; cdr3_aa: CASSPRFSGVEQPQHF
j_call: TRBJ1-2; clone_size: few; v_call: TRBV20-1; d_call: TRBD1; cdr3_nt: TGCAGTGCTAGAGATCTTGGGACAGGCACCTATGGCTACACCTTC; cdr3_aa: CSARDLGTGTYGYTF
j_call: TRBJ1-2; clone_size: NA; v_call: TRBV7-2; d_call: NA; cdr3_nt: TGTGCCAGCAGCGTCTCCGGGACGGCCTATGGCTACACCTTC; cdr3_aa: CASSVSGTAYGYTF
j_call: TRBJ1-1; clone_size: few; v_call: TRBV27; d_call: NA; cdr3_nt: TGTGCCAGCAGAAGTACTGGGAACACTGAAGCTTTCTTT; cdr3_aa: CASRSTGNTEAFF
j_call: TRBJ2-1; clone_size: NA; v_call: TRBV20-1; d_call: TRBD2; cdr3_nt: TGCAGTGCTAGATCGACCCTAGCGGGACCTGATAATGAGCAGTTCTTC; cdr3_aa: CSARSTLAGPDNEQFF
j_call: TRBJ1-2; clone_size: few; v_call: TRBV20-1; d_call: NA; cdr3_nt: TGCAGTGCTAGTAAGGGGGATCTTGACTATGGCTACACCTTC; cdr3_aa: CSASKGDLDYGYTF